Each of the 30 T cell receptor beta chains below was sequenced from the same sample in a study of CD8 T cells in ankylosing spondylitis. TCRdb reanalysed the 5' RACE reads using MiXCR and keeps one entry per CDR3 protein. The profile shows about 130,000 distinct CDR3 sequences, roughly 10% of them singletons. Sequencing was carried out using blood, either unsorted or a sorted T cell fraction (not recorded which). These receptors all come from a female donor with ankylosing spondylitis or in good health (not recorded which).

This clonotype has a handful of counts. This chain joins TRBV6-2 or TRBV6-3 and TRBJ2-7; 8 nucleotides match TRBD2. The V gene's germline CDR1 is MNHEY and CDR2 SVGEGT. Trimming at V came to 8 bases and at J to 3 bases, leaving 12 bases not matched to a gene. The CDR3 contains 15 residues. CDR3: CASGDQGLGDYEQYF. The CDR3 coding sequence is TGTGCCAGCGGGGATCAGGGACTAGGGGACTACGAGCAGTACTTC.

The rearrangement links TRBV11-1 to TRBJ2-1; TRBD2 matches at 8 bases. Germline CDR1 is SGHAT and CDR2 is FQDESV (reference sequence). V was clipped by 4 bases and J by 6 bases; unmatched bases: 14. The length of the CDR3 is 17 residues. This chain's CDR3 is CASSSPPGAGVFNEQFF. In DNA, the CDR3 is TGTGCCAGCAGCTCCCCCCCGGGAGCGGGAGTCTTCAATGAGCAGTTCTTC. The full variable domain, completed using reference TRBV11-1 and TRBJ2-1, is EAEVAQSPRYKITEKSQAVAFWCDPISGHATLYWYRQILGQGPELLVQFQDESVVDDSQLPKDRFSAERLKGVDSTLKIQPAELGDSAMYLCASSSPPGAGVFNEQFFGPGTRLTVL.

This clonotype has a count of ten or more. The chain combines TRBV7-9 with TRBJ2-1; D call uncertain. Germline lookup yields CDR1 SEHNR and CDR2 FQNEAQ (reference sequence). This CDR3 region has 13 residues. V lost 2 bases and J lost 13, with 15 bases in between. DNA for the CDR3: TGTGCCAGCAGCTTATCAGCCGCAACGAATCAGTTCTTC. It is translated as CASSLSAATNQFF.

On this clonotype itself: This may be a read error, as it is one base from a much larger clone. The rearrangement links TRBV5-1 to TRBJ2-5; 7 bases are shared with TRBD2. Germline V CDR1 and CDR2: SGHRS, YFSETQ. This CDR3 is 13 amino acids long. CDR3 in amino acids: CASSELAQETQHF. CDR3 DNA sequence: TGCGCCAGCAGCGAACTAGCGCAAGAGACCCAGCACTTC. The full variable domain, in which reference TRBV5-1 and TRBJ2-5 provide the parts outside the CDR3, is KAGVTQTPRYLIKTRGQQVTLSCSPISGHRSVSWYQQTPGQGLQFLFEYFSETQRNKGNFPGRFSGRQFSNSRSEMNVSTLELGDSALYLCASSELAQETQHFGPGTRLLVL.

The gene calls are TRBV29-1 and TRBJ1-1, with 7 bases matching TRBD1. The germline V gene encodes CDR1 SQVTM and CDR2 ANQGSEA. J lost 0 bases, V lost 7 bases, and 5 bases had no gene match. CDR3 length: 13 residues. The CDR3 protein is CSGWGQMNTEAFF. DNA for the CDR3: TGCAGCGGGTGGGGACAGATGAACACTGAAGCTTTCTTT.

This clonotype has at least ten counts. The chain joins TRBV20-1 to TRBJ2-5; 11 bases fit TRBD2. J gave up 8 bases and V 5 bases, and 10 bases lay outside the gene matches. This CDR3 spans 14 amino acids. Germline V lookup: CDR1 DFQATT, CDR2 SNEGSKA (reference sequence). The CDR3 sequence: CSAVREGLAATQYF. CDR3 DNA sequence: TGCAGTGCTGTAAGGGAGGGACTAGCGGCAACCCAGTACTTC.

This clonotype has a count of ten or more. V gene TRBV30 combines with J gene TRBJ2-2; D may correspond to TRBD1 or TRBD2 (6 bases each). This CDR3 has 14 residues. Germline V gene lookup returns CDR1 GTSNPN and CDR2 SVGIG (reference sequence). V dropped 4 bases and J dropped 7 bases, with 16 bases sitting between them. CDR3 sequence: CAWTRSGANGELFF. The CDR3, as DNA: TGTGCCTGGACCCGATCGGGGGCCAACGGGGAGCTGTTTTTT.

The table lists this clonotype with many counts. Written as DNA, the CDR3 is TGTGCCAGCAGCTTAGCGCGCCAGGGTGGAAGGGCCGGGGAGCTGTTTTTT. Amino acid sequence: CASSLARQGGRAGELFF. V gene TRBV7-2 combines with J gene TRBJ2-2; D is perhaps TRBD1 (5 bases). Germline loops: CDR1 SGHTA, CDR2 FQGNSA. The CDR3 covers 17 residues. Trimming pared 0 bases from V and 6 bases from J, leaving 17 bases between. Using reference TRBV7-2 and TRBJ2-2 for the parts outside the CDR3, the full variable domain is GAGVSQSPSNKVTEKGKDVELRCDPISGHTALYWYRQSLGQGLEFLIYFQGNSAPDKSGLPSDRFSAERTGGSVSTLTIQRTQQEDSAVYLCASSLARQGGRAGELFFGEGSRLTVL.

This clonotype has ten or more counts. CDR3 DNA sequence: TGTGCCAGCAGCTTAGACTTCTACAATGAGCAGTTCTTC. It translates to CASSLDFYNEQFF. The chain is built from TRBV7-8 and TRBJ2-1, with D uncertain. The CDR3 contains 13 residues. In germline, CDR1 is SGHVS, CDR2 FQNEAQ. V was shortened by 1 base and J by 3 bases, with 4 bases between the two germline ends. Complete variable domain (other parts from reference TRBV7-8 and TRBJ2-1): GAGVSQSPRYKVAKRGQDVALRCDPISGHVSLFWYQQALGQGPEFLTYFQNEAQLDKSGLPSDRFFAERPEGSVSTLKIQRTQQEDSAVYLCASSLDFYNEQFFGPGTRLTVL.

This clonotype was observed many times. This chain links TRBV19 with TRBJ1-5; 8 bases are shared with TRBD1. The CDR3 sequence is 17 residues long. Germline-derived CDR1 and CDR2 are LNHDA and SQIVND (reference sequence). With 5 bases clipped from V and 0 bases from J, the junction kept 9 bases outside the gene matches. CDR3 protein: CASSEPTGGYSNQPQHF. CDR3 DNA: TGTGCCAGTAGTGAACCAACAGGGGGTTATAGCAATCAGCCCCAGCATTTT.

This chain links TRBV4-1 with TRBJ2-1, with 8 bases fitting TRBD2. V gave up 1 base and J gave up 7 bases; unmatched junction bases: 9. This CDR3 has 16 residues. The germline V gene encodes CDR1 MGHRA and CDR2 YSYEKL. In DNA form, the CDR3 reads TGCGCCAGCAGCCAAGCGCCGGGGGGGCTACCAAATGAGCAGTTCTTC. Translating it yields CASSQAPGGLPNEQFF.

This clonotype was observed a handful of times. The J gene is TRBJ1-1, the V gene TRBV5-1, with D hard to call. The CDR3 spans 14 residues. V dropped 4 bases and J dropped 5 bases, with 15 bases sitting between them. Germline CDR1 SGHRS, CDR2 YFSETQ. CDR3 in DNA: TGCGCCAGCAGCACTGGAATCGGGAGGACTGAAGCTTTCTTT. This encodes CASSTGIGRTEAFF.

The chain is built from TRBV20-1 and TRBJ2-5; 14 bases agree with TRBD2. CDR1 and CDR2 from the germline V gene are DFQATT and SNEGSKA (reference sequence). With 6 bases clipped from V and 4 bases from J, the junction kept 4 bases outside the gene matches. The CDR3 runs 14 residues. The CDR3 here is CSAWGLAGVETQYF. The CDR3 DNA follows: TGCAGTGCCTGGGGACTAGCGGGAGTAGAGACCCAGTACTTC.

CDR3 coding DNA: TGTGCCAGCAGCCCCGGGACTAGTGGGGAGCTGTTTTTT. Translating it yields CASSPGTSGELFF. The V gene is TRBV7-2, the J gene TRBJ2-2; 8 nucleotides agree with TRBD2. Germline CDR1 is SGHTA and CDR2 is FQGNSA. J lost 8 bases, V lost 5 bases, and 4 bases had no gene match. The CDR3 has 13 residues.

In this sample, this clonotype turned up many times. V gene TRBV30 combines with J gene TRBJ2-1; tentative D call: TRBD2 (5 bases). CDR3 length equals 14 residues. The V end lost 0 bases, the J end lost 14 bases, and 20 bases lay between the germline ends. Per the germline V gene, CDR1 is GTSNPN and CDR2 is SVGIG (reference sequence). The CDR3 protein is CAWSVTSLALGEFF. CDR3 nucleotide sequence: TGTGCCTGGAGTGTAACGTCGCTAGCTCTCGGAGAGTTCTTC.

This clonotype occurred many times. The rearrangement joins TRBV3-1 to TRBJ1-3; 7 bases match TRBD1. Germline V gene data show CDR1 as LGHDT and CDR2 as YNNKEL (reference sequence). V lost 4 bases, J lost 6 bases, and 6 bases stayed unmatched. CDR3 length: 14 amino acids. CDR3 residues: CASSLGTEANTIYF. In nucleotides, the CDR3 is TGTGCCAGCAGCCTCGGGACAGAAGCAAACACCATATATTTT.

This clonotype was counted at least ten times. This rearrangement joins TRBV20-1 to TRBJ2-3; tentative D call: TRBD1 (5 bases). Per germline, CDR1 DFQATT and CDR2 SNEGSKA (reference sequence). The length of the CDR3 is 12 residues. V lost 5 bases, J lost 6 bases, and 12 bases lay in between. CDR3 DNA sequence: TGCAGTGCTCACCGGGCAGGGGATACGCAGTATTTT. Translation gives CSAHRAGDTQYF.

The chain joins TRBV28 to TRBJ2-2, with 10 bases identical to TRBD2. The V gene's germline CDR1 is MDHEN and CDR2 SYDVKM. Trimming cost V 6 bases and J 7 bases; bases outside gene matches: 8. The CDR3 runs 15 residues. The DNA of the CDR3 is TGTGCCAGCAGGATTAGCGGGGGGCGAGGCGGGGAGCTGTTTTTT. Protein product: CASRISGGRGGELFF.

This clonotype has at least ten counts. A read error may account for a junction end that differs from germline. In DNA, the CDR3 is TGCGCCAGCAGCTCGGGCGGACTAGCGAATACCGGGGAGCTGTTTTTT. Translated, it gives CASSSGGLANTGELFF. V and J are TRBV5-1 and TRBJ2-2, with 9 positions matching TRBD2. Germline V gene lookup returns CDR1 SGHRS and CDR2 YFSETQ. The CDR3 runs to 16 residues.

This clonotype was observed a handful of times. The chain recombines TRBV7-9 with TRBJ2-2; 7 bases are a match to TRBD1. The CDR3 loop spans 16 amino acids. In germline, CDR1 is SEHNR, CDR2 FQNEAQ (reference sequence). Unmatched junction bases numbered 11, after V lost 5 bases and J lost 5 bases. The CDR3 DNA reads TGTGCCAGCAGCCCACATACCCCACAGGGGACCGGGGAGCTGTTTTTT. It translates to CASSPHTPQGTGELFF.

The table lists this clonotype with many counts. J is TRBJ1-2 and V is TRBV3-1; 7 bases are a match to TRBD1. The CDR3 covers 17 residues. V gave up 2 bases and J gave up 6 bases; unmatched junction bases: 15. The germline V gene encodes CDR1 LGHDT and CDR2 YNNKEL (reference sequence). Written as DNA, the CDR3 is TGTGCCAGCAGCCAACAGTGGGTCGGGCAGGGGGAAAATGGCTACACCTTC. Protein sequence: CASSQQWVGQGENGYTF. Full variable domain (rest looked up from reference TRBV3-1 and TRBJ1-2): DTAVSQTPKYLVTQMGNDKSIKCEQNLGHDTMYWYKQDSKKFLKIMFSYNNKELIINETVPNRFSPKSPDKAHLNLHINSLELGDSAVYFCASSQQWVGQGENGYTFGSGTRLTVV.

This clonotype turned up a few times. CDR3 coding DNA: TGTGCCAGCAGCTTTTTGACGGAAGAGACCCAGTACTTC. Its translation: CASSFLTEETQYF. V usage is TRBV11-2 and J usage is TRBJ2-5, with no clear D. The CDR3 loop spans 13 amino acids. Germline V lookup: CDR1 SGHAT, CDR2 FQNNGV. V was cut by 3 bases and J by 3 bases, with 8 bases left in between. Full variable domain (outside the CDR3, taken from reference TRBV11-2 and TRBJ2-5): EAGVAQSPRYKIIEKRQSVAFWCNPISGHATLYWYQQILGQGPKLLIQFQNNGVVDDSQLPKDRFSAERLKGVDSTLKIQPAKLEDSAVYLCASSFLTEETQYFGPGTRLLVL.

This clonotype was detected ten times or more. The V call is TRBV5-1, the J call TRBJ2-2, with a possible D match to TRBD1 (5 bases). Germline assignment: CDR1 SGHRS and CDR2 YFSETQ. V was clipped by 7 bases and J by 2 bases, with 9 bases between them. The CDR3 extends over 13 amino acids. The CDR3: CASCQGNTGELFF. CDR3 DNA sequence: TGCGCCAGCTGCCAGGGTAACACCGGGGAGCTGTTTTTT.

This chain joins TRBV20-1 and TRBJ2-2, with 10 bases fitting TRBD2. There are 14 residues in the CDR3. CDR1 is DFQATT and CDR2 is SNEGSKA in the germline V gene (reference sequence). The CDR3 DNA is TGCAGATCTCAAGCGGGAGGGCGTACCGGGGAGCTGTTTTTT. Amino acid sequence: CRSQAGGRTGELFF.

This clonotype was seen ten or more times. This chain uses TRBV13 with TRBJ2-1; TRBD2 matches at 9 bases. The CDR3 sequence is 13 residues long. V lost 0 bases to trimming and J lost 10 bases; unmatched junction nucleotides: 1. The germline gives CDR1 PRHDT, CDR2 FYEKMQ (reference sequence). The CDR3 DNA is TGTGCCAGCAGCTTAGGCGGACTAGCGGAGCAGTTCTTC. The encoded protein is CASSLGGLAEQFF.

In its sample, this clonotype was seen many times. The chain uses TRBV6-1 and TRBJ1-5; D is uncertain. The CDR3 extends over 15 amino acids. The germline V gene encodes CDR1 MNHNS and CDR2 SASEGT. V lost 3 bases and J 0 bases, leaving 9 bases between the germline ends. In nucleotides, the CDR3 is TGTGCCAGCAGTGACTACAACTATAGCAATCAGCCCCAGCATTTT. Its protein product is CASSDYNYSNQPQHF.

Details on this clonotype: A much larger clone is a single base away; this may be a read error. The chain links TRBV20-1 to TRBJ1-3; TRBD1 matches at 9 bases. This CDR3 comprises 16 residues. Germline V gene data show CDR1 as DFQATT and CDR2 as SNEGSKA (reference sequence). V lost 6 bases, J lost 4 bases, and 13 bases stayed unmatched. The CDR3 coding sequence is TGCAGTGCCCCACTGAGCCGGACAGGGGCCGGAAACACCATATATTTT. It codes for CSAPLSRTGAGNTIYF.

This clonotype was seen at least ten times. This chain joins TRBV7-2 and TRBJ1-6; D ambiguous. V lost 1 base and J 5 bases, leaving 15 bases between the germline ends. Germline V gene data show CDR1 as SGHTA and CDR2 as FQGNSA. This CDR3 comprises 17 residues. The CDR3 nucleotides read TGTGCCAGCAGCTTAGTATCGGCTACAACTAATAATTCACCCCTCCACTTT. Protein: CASSLVSATTNNSPLHF.

This clonotype was recorded at least ten times. V usage is TRBV19 and J usage is TRBJ2-3, with 9 nucleotides matching TRBD2. This CDR3 is 18 amino acids long. The V gene's germline CDR1 is LNHDA and CDR2 SQIVND (reference sequence). With V trimmed by 0 bases and J by 6 bases, 13 bases remained unmatched. CDR3 nucleotides: TGTGCCAGTAGTATAGAGAGGAGCGGGAGGCCCGAGTGCGATACGCAGTATTTT. Amino acid sequence: CASSIERSGRPECDTQYF.

This clonotype was detected only a few times. This chain links TRBV6-1 with TRBJ1-5, with 9 bases aligning to TRBD1. The ends lost 6 bases at V and 4 bases at J; junction bases unmatched: 4. The CDR3 loop spans 14 amino acids. Germline CDR1 reads MNHNS; CDR2 reads SASEGT. The CDR3, as DNA: TGTGCCAGCAGGATGGACAGGGGTAATCAGCCCCAGCATTTT. Its translation: CASRMDRGNQPQHF.